This T cell receptor beta chain derives from a study of T-cell reconstitution after alpha-beta-depleted transplantation in children. Researchers prepared the TCRbeta library using unique molecular identifiers, the study reports. TCRdb redid the calling of the PCR reads with MiXCR, one entry per CDR3 protein. The repertoire holds about 610,000 distinct CDR3 sequences, 10% seen once, with roughly 4% in the top ten. The starting material was PBMCs from the stem cell graft donor, obtained from the stem cell graft. This sequence originates from a human donor who donated a stem cell graft to a child with acute myeloid leukemia.

The CDR3 spells CASSIEAKNIQYF. The CDR3 DNA reads TGTGCCAGTAGTATAGAGGCCAAAAACATTCAGTACTTC. V gene TRBV19 combines with J gene TRBJ2-4; no clear D. The CDR3 has 13 residues. Germline V lookup: CDR1 LNHDA, CDR2 SQIVND (reference sequence). V dropped 0 bases and J dropped 1 base, with 1 base sitting between them.